This TCR beta chain emerged from a study of T cell changes during pregnancy in multiple sclerosis. Clones were read by immunoSEQ multiplex PCR, and TCRdb kept only the in-frame ones, dropping some. The data contain about 42,000 clones, roughly 96% of them singletons. Per the germline V gene, CDR1 is LNHDA and CDR2 is SQIVND (reference sequence). V gave up 10 bases and J gave up 6 bases; unmatched junction bases: 5. This CDR3 is 14 amino acids long. The TCR comes from a female donor with multiple sclerosis, enrolled in a pregnancy study. This material consisted of peripheral blood, taken in the second trimester of pregnancy. The chain joins TRBV19 to TRBJ2-1, with 14 bases matching TRBD2. For the CDR3, the DNA is TGTGCCACCATGGGACTAGCGGGAGCCAATGAGCAGTTCTTC. Its protein product is CATMGLAGANEQFF.